Presented here are 10 T cell receptor beta chains from one specimen sequenced in a study of OX40 agonist ivuxolimab in advanced cancers. Clones were read by immunoSEQ multiplex PCR, and TCRdb kept only the in-frame ones, dropping some. This table has about 77,000 clones, around 92% appearing once. Sample: CD4+ or CD8+ T cells sorted from blood, taken in a trial of the OX40 agonist ivuxolimab. These receptors were collected from an adult with an advanced solid tumor such as melanoma, head and neck, liver or kidney cancer.

The CDR3 region has the DNA TGTGCCAGCAGTCCATGGGACGGTTATGGCTACACCTTC. It translates to CASSPWDGYGYTF. The chain uses TRBV27 and TRBJ1-2; weak D call: TRBD1 (5 bases). V was clipped by 5 bases and J by 5 bases, with 12 bases between them. The germline gives CDR1 MNHEY, CDR2 SMNVEV (reference sequence). The CDR3 has 13 residues.

The chain combines TRBV27 with TRBJ2-7; the match to TRBD1 covers 8 bases. Per germline, CDR1 MNHEY and CDR2 SMNVEV (reference sequence). This CDR3 comprises 15 residues. V dropped 0 bases and J dropped 4; count of bases not matched to a gene: 5. CDR3 DNA sequence: TGTGCCAGCAGTTTATCGGGGACAGGACATTACGAGCAGTACTTC. It translates to CASSLSGTGHYEQYF.

This chain joins TRBV28 and TRBJ2-2, with 7 bases identical to TRBD1. CDR1 MDHEN and CDR2 SYDVKM come from the germline V gene. Germline trimming cut 7 bases from V and 7 bases from J; bases unmatched to any gene: 9. The CDR3 spans 14 residues. CDR3 bases: TGTGCCAGCAACCTGGGTGGGGACAGCGGGGAGCTGTTTTTT. It encodes CASNLGGDSGELFF.

This rearrangement joins TRBV7-9 to TRBJ1-5; no definite D call. CDR1 SEHNR and CDR2 FQNEAQ come from the germline V gene (reference sequence). V lost 4 bases and J lost 2, with 9 bases in between. This CDR3 is built from 14 residues. The CDR3 nucleotides read TGTGCCAGCAGCTCCACCAAGGGCAATCAGCCCCAGCATTTT. This translates into CASSSTKGNQPQHF.

The rearrangement uses TRBV4-2 and TRBJ2-5; D remains ambiguous. The CDR3 is 14 amino acids. With 1 base removed from V and 2 bases from J, the gap between germline ends came to 8 bases. The V gene's germline CDR1 is LGHNA and CDR2 YNFKEQ. CDR3 DNA: TGTGCCAGCAGCCAAGGGGTCGTTCAAGAGACCCAGTACTTC. Protein: CASSQGVVQETQYF.

The V and J genes are TRBV6-1 and TRBJ1-3; perhaps TRBD1 as D (5 bases). Germline V gene lookup returns CDR1 MNHNS and CDR2 SASEGT. V lost 1 base, J lost 4 bases, and 11 bases lay in between. This CDR3 comprises 15 residues. In nucleotides, the CDR3 is TGTGCCAGCAGTGAAGATGGCAGGGTAGGAAACACCATATATTTT. Translation gives CASSEDGRVGNTIYF.

In this sample, this clone turned up once. The chain links TRBV27 to TRBJ2-5, with no clear D. The CDR3 consists of 13 residues. Germline V gene lookup returns CDR1 MNHEY and CDR2 SMNVEV (reference sequence). Between the trimmed V and J ends, which lost 6 bases and 1 base, there was a span of 9 bases. CDR3 sequence reads: CASSRRSQETQYF. In DNA form, the CDR3 reads TGTGCCAGCAGCCGCAGGTCCCAAGAGACCCAGTACTTC.

This chain links TRBV2 with TRBJ2-3, with unresolved D. V was shortened by 3 bases and J by 0 bases, with 7 bases between the two germline ends. CDR3 length: 14 residues. Per the germline V gene, CDR1 is SNHLY and CDR2 is FYNNEI. CDR3 amino acids: CASSDSSSTDTQYF. The CDR3 nucleotides read TGTGCCAGCAGTGACTCGAGTAGCACAGATACGCAGTATTTT.

Only one count was recorded for this clone. This chain joins TRBV30 and TRBJ2-5; D tentatively reads TRBD1 or TRBD2 (7 bases each). This CDR3 region has 16 residues. V lost 2 bases and J 5 bases, leaving 21 bases between the germline ends. The germline V gene encodes CDR1 GTSNPN and CDR2 SVGIG (reference sequence). The CDR3 coding sequence is TGTGCCTGGAGTCGGGGGGCGACAGGGAGCTATGAGACCCAGTACTTC. It translates to CAWSRGATGSYETQYF.

This clone was found once. The chain couples TRBV19 to TRBJ2-7; 10 positions agree with TRBD2. V trimming: 6 bases; J trimming: 7 bases; junction bases outside the gene matches: 6. This CDR3 contains 13 residues. CDR1 and CDR2 (germline): LNHDA, SQIVND (reference sequence). In nucleotides, the CDR3 is TGTGCCAGTAGCCAGGGACTAGCGAGGGAGCAGTACTTC. It encodes CASSQGLAREQYF.